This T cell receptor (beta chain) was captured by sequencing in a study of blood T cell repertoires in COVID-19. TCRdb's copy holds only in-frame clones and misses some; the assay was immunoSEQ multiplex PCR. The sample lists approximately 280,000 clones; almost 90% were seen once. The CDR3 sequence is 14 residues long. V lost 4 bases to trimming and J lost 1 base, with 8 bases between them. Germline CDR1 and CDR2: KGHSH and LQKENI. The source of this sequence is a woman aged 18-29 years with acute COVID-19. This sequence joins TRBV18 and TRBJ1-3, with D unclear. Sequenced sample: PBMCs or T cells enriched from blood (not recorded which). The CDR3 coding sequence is TGTGCCAGCTCACGGGGAGAATCTGGAAACACCATATATTTT. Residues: CASSRGESGNTIYF.